These 12 T cell receptor beta chains were all obtained from the same sample, sequenced in a study of T cell responses to AZD1222 COVID-19 vaccine. Produced via immunoSEQ multiplex PCR; TCRdb's table is partial and in-frame only. Altogether 95,000 to 110,000 clones are present, 90% being singletons, with the ten largest covering under 5.5%. The material sequenced was peripheral blood, taken on day 0 of AZD1222 vaccination. The receptor source for this set is an adult in good health.

This chain links TRBV4-1 with TRBJ1-1, with D maybe TRBD1 (5 bases). CDR3 length: 15 amino acids. Trimming removed 2 bases from V and 2 bases from J, with 12 bases in between. From germline, CDR1 is MGHRA and CDR2 YSYEKL. The CDR3 sequence: CASSQQGGTNTEAFF. The CDR3 DNA reads TGCGCCAGCAGCCAACAAGGCGGGACTAACACTGAAGCTTTCTTT.

Here the CDR3 reads CASTEREGHNSPLHF. DNA of the CDR3: TGCGCCAGCACCGAACGAGAGGGGCACAATTCACCCCTCCACTTT. The chain combines TRBV5-1 with TRBJ1-6, with D maybe TRBD1 (5 bases). Between the trimmed V and J ends, which lost 6 bases and 7 bases, there was a span of 17 bases. The CDR3 covers 15 residues. Per germline, CDR1 SGHRS and CDR2 YFSETQ.

J is TRBJ2-7 and V is TRBV2, with 8 bases aligning to TRBD1. The CDR3 covers 14 residues. Trimming cost V 6 bases and J 9 bases; bases outside gene matches: 13. The V gene's germline CDR1 is SNHLY and CDR2 FYNNEI. The CDR3 DNA reads as TGTGCCAGCAGACGGGACAGGCACGTTAGGGTGCAGTACTTC. This codes for CASRRDRHVRVQYF.

The rearrangement joins TRBV2 to TRBJ2-2; tentatively, D is TRBD2 (6 bases). The CDR3 spans 15 residues. Per the germline V gene, CDR1 is SNHLY and CDR2 is FYNNEI. The germline V and J ends were trimmed by 7 bases and 4 bases, with 16 bases remaining between them. Here the CDR3 reads CASKGVEGSTGELFF. CDR3 coding DNA: TGTGCCAGCAAAGGGGTGGAGGGAAGCACCGGGGAGCTGTTTTTT.

This clone was observed a single time. This chain links TRBV7-9 with TRBJ1-6, with D uncertain. The CDR3 consists of 13 residues. The germline V gene has CDR1 SEHNR and CDR2 FQNEAQ (reference sequence). V lost 1 base to trimming and J lost 10 bases, with 8 bases between them. The CDR3 bases are TGTGCCAGCAGCTTAGTCGTAGGGTCACCCCTCCACTTT. Protein: CASSLVVGSPLHF.

The chain joins TRBV19 to TRBJ1-2, with TRBD1 as a possible D gene (5 bases). V was trimmed by 1 base and J by 1 base, leaving 16 bases between them. This CDR3 is 17 amino acids long. Germline values: CDR1 LNHDA, CDR2 SQIVND (reference sequence). CDR3 nucleotide sequence: TGTGCCAGTAGTATAGCCATAGGGCGACAGTTTAACTATGGCTACACCTTC. This translates into CASSIAIGRQFNYGYTF.

The chain is built from TRBV5-1 and TRBJ1-6; weak D call: TRBD1 (6 bases). The germline V gene encodes CDR1 SGHRS and CDR2 YFSETQ. CDR3 length: 16 amino acids. V gave up 4 bases and J gave up 0 bases, with 11 bases separating them. In nucleotides, the CDR3 is TGCGCCAGCAGCCGCGGACAGTTCTCCTATAATTCACCCCTCCACTTT. Protein sequence: CASSRGQFSYNSPLHF.

The gene calls are TRBV9 and TRBJ2-3; 8 nucleotides agree with TRBD2. The CDR3 extends over 13 amino acids. V lost 6 bases, J lost 4 bases, and 4 bases stayed unmatched. In germline, CDR1 is SGDLS, CDR2 YYNGEE. The CDR3 DNA is TGTGCCAGCAACCGGGGGGGTGCAGATACGCAGTATTTT. Translated, it gives CASNRGGADTQYF.

In this sample, this clone turned up once. The V and J genes are TRBV7-3 and TRBJ2-3; 7 nucleotides align to TRBD2. CDR1 SGHTA and CDR2 FQGTGA come from the germline V gene. With 4 bases clipped from V and 0 bases from J, the junction kept 4 bases outside the gene matches. The CDR3 covers 15 residues. The CDR3 DNA reads as TGTGCCAGCAGCTCGGGACTAACTAGCACAGATACGCAGTATTTT. Translating it yields CASSSGLTSTDTQYF.

This rearrangement joins TRBV19 to TRBJ1-2; tentatively, D is TRBD1 (5 bases). The CDR3 runs to 15 residues. Germline loops: CDR1 LNHDA, CDR2 SQIVND (reference sequence). Between the trimmed V and J ends, which lost 10 bases and 0 bases, there was a span of 18 bases. CDR3 in amino acids: CATNLQGGANYGYTF. CDR3 DNA sequence: TGTGCCACCAACCTCCAGGGAGGAGCTAACTATGGCTACACCTTC.

This clone appeared a single time. Being one base from a much bigger clone, this may be a read error. The CDR3, as DNA: TGTGCCAGCAGCCGGGACAGGGGGAATCAGCCCCAGCATTTT. This translates into CASSRDRGNQPQHF. The chain joins TRBV7-2 to TRBJ1-5, with 11 bases lining up with TRBD1. The CDR3 has 14 amino acids. Germline loops: CDR1 SGHTA, CDR2 FQGNSA. Losses at the gene ends were 5 bases for V and 4 bases for J; bases not matched to a gene: 1.

The genes are TRBV15 and TRBJ2-2, with TRBD2 matching 9 bases. The germline V gene encodes CDR1 LNHNV and CDR2 YYDKDF (reference sequence). V was pared by 8 bases and J by 5 bases, with 18 bases of the junction left unmatched. The CDR3 consists of 18 residues. The CDR3: CATSGWSGGFLRTGELFF. The DNA for the CDR3 is TGTGCCACCTCGGGGTGGAGCGGGGGGTTTTTGAGGACCGGGGAGCTGTTTTTT.